The T cell receptor (beta chain) described here comes from a study of control samples from healthy donors and cancer patients (dated by TCRdb to the early 2020s). This clone has a handful of counts. This clone's antigen is unknown. No base qualities exist here, and no much larger clone lies one base off it. Including the terminal cysteine and phenylalanine, the CDR3 comprises 14 residues. CDR3 DNA only is kept here, 42 bases in frame from base 1. In the germline V gene, CDR1 corresponds to SGHAT and CDR2 to FQNNGV. Unmatched junction bases come to 5, with V trimmed by 5 bases and J by 2 bases. The library was obtained by the immunoSEQ multiplex PCR assay. TCRdb obtained this table from immuneACCESS and retained in-frame rearrangements with V and J assigned. These tables miss some clones; where compared with another copy, unresolved V genes account for less than half of the shortfall, and the remainder is unexplained. The sample table lists roughly 130,000 clones, 85% to 95% of them with a count of one. Of the sample, approximately 15% is held by the ten largest clones.

Sequencing input: PBMCs. This clonotype was obtained from a man aged 60 to 75 with colorectal cancer. The chain links TRBV11-2 with TRBJ2-7; 8 bases in between match TRBD1. The CDR3: CASSATTGAYEQYF. DNA sequence: TGTGCCAGCAGCGCGACGACAGGGGCCTACGAGCAGTACTTC.